The present entry profiles one T cell receptor beta chain with its context. Its antigen is still unknown. PCR primers comprised 60 Vbeta and 13 Jbeta primers. Here immunoSEQ multiplex PCR was the method, and the copy in TCRdb shows in-frame clones only, minus some. In the table there are hundreds of thousands of clones, roughly 89% of which are singletons. The CDR3 loop spans 14 amino acids. V gave up 6 bases and J gave up 2 bases, with 12 bases separating them. Germline CDR1 and CDR2: MNHNS and SASEGT. This sample is part of a study of cytomegalovirus exposure and HLA in healthy donors. Study results and caveats: Most observed TCR sequences were rare, whereas some public TCRs were detected in many donors.

Healthy bone marrow donors made up the donors. V is TRBV6-1 and J is TRBJ2-3; D gene ambiguous. This TCR derives from a woman in her late teens or twenties in good health and CMV-seronegative. The sequenced sample was PBMCs. Here the CDR3 DNA reads TGTGCCAGCAGCAGACTGGGTATCACAGATACGCAGTATTTT. Amino acid sequence: CASSRLGITDTQYF.